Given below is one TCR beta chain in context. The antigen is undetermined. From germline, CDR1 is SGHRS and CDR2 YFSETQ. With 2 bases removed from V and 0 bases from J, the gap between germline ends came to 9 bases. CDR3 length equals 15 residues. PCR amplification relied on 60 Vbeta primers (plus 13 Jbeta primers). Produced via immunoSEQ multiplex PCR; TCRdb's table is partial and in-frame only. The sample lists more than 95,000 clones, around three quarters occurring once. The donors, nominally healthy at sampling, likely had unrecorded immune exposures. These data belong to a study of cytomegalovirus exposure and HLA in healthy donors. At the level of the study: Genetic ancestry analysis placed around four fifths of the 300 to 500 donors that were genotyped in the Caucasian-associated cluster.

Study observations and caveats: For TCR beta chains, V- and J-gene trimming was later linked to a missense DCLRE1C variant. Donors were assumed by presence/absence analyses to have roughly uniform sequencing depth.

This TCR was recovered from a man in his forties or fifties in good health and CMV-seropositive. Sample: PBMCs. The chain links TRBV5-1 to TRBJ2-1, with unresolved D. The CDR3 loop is CASSLEPSSYNEQFF. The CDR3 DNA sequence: TGCGCCAGCAGCTTAGAACCGAGCTCCTACAATGAGCAGTTCTTC.